These 17 T cell receptor beta chains came from one sample sequenced in a study of vaccination effects on CD4 cells after COVID-19 (dated by TCRdb to between 2021 and 2023). Receptors were amplified or captured by the immunoSEQ multiplex PCR assay. Not all clones reach the TCRdb copy of this immuneACCESS table, which keeps in-frame sequences only. Checked studies attribute under half of the gap to unresolved V genes and leave the rest unexplained. Counted in this sample were approximately 28,000 clones; roughly 85% of them appeared once. The ten largest clones take up less than 7.5% of the sample. In the ViraFEST assay, PBMC were stimulated with viral peptide pools, and antigen-specific CD4+ T cell clonotypes were then identified by expansion using TCR sequencing. After more than nine days of culture, CD4+ T cells were isolated with the EasySep CD4+ T cell isolation kit. Each participant got two doses of an mRNA SARS-CoV-2 vaccine, either BNT162b2 or mRNA-1273.

The antigens these receptors bind are not known. Source: CD4+ T cells from PBMCs cultured with SARS-CoV-2 spike peptides, taken after COVID-19 vaccination. According to the study, the label for this sample's cell subset or site signals: SARS-CoV-2 spike overlapping peptide pool stimulation. The receptors were sampled from a human donor who received a COVID-19 vaccine. Some clones in this sample may be carry-over from other donors' samples.

This CDR3 is CATSDPGLAGDNEQFF. CDR3 in DNA: TGTGCCACCAGTGACCCGGGACTAGCGGGGGACAATGAGCAGTTCTTC. The gene calls are TRBV24-1 and TRBJ2-1, with 14 bases identical to TRBD2. Germline-derived CDR1 and CDR2 are KGHDR and SFDVKD. The CDR3 sequence is 16 residues long. The J segment lost 5 bases and the V segment lost 4 bases, leaving 3 bases of the junction unmatched.

The V call is TRBV3-1 (or the pseudogene TRBV3-2), the J call TRBJ1-2; 10 bases agree with TRBD1. Germline lookup yields CDR1 LGHDT and CDR2 YNNKEL (reference sequence). J lost 7 bases, V lost 4 bases, and 3 bases had no gene match. CDR3 length equals 13 residues. The CDR3 reads CASSRRQGAGYTF. CDR3 DNA: TGTGCCAGCAGCCGAAGACAGGGGGCTGGCTACACCTTC.

This chain connects TRBV6-5 to TRBJ2-5, with 8 bases identical to TRBD1. Germline-derived CDR1 and CDR2 are MNHEY and SVGAGI. This CDR3 comprises 14 residues. V shed 5 bases, J shed 5 bases, and the junction held 7 bases outside the gene matches. CDR3 sequence (DNA): TGTGCCAGCAGTCGGACAGGGAGTTGGGAGACCCAGTACTTC. Its translation: CASSRTGSWETQYF.

The CDR3 DNA sequence: TGTGCCACTCGGGGGACAGCCGGCTTTAATTCACCCCTCCACTTT. It yields the protein CATRGTAGFNSPLHF. This rearrangement joins TRBV6-5 to TRBJ1-6, with 7 nucleotides matching TRBD1. Germline V gene sequence: CDR1 MNHEY, CDR2 SVGAGI. This CDR3 is 15 amino acids long. With 10 bases clipped from V and 6 bases from J, the junction kept 12 bases outside the gene matches.

The chain is built from TRBV6-2 or TRBV6-3 and TRBJ2-7; D unresolved. The ends were cut back, 5 bases at V and 3 bases at J, with 5 bases in the middle. The germline V gene has CDR1 MNHEY and CDR2 SVGEGT. The CDR3 spans 11 residues. CDR3 sequence: CASSGNYEQYV. CDR3 nucleotide sequence: TGTGCCAGCAGTGGGAACTACGAGCAGTACGTC.

The V and J genes are TRBV30 and TRBJ1-4; 7 bases line up with TRBD1. V lost 6 bases and J lost 2; bases outside the gene matches: 3. The germline V gene has CDR1 GTSNPN and CDR2 SVGIG (reference sequence). The CDR3 has 13 residues. CDR3 region: CACTGQTNEKLFF. CDR3 DNA sequence: TGTGCCTGTACGGGACAGACTAATGAAAAACTGTTTTTT.

V and J are TRBV24-1 and TRBJ1-4; the match to TRBD1 covers 12 bases. After removal of 6 bases from V and 8 bases from J, the junction contained 3 bases not matched to a gene. CDR1 and CDR2 from the germline V gene are KGHDR and SFDVKD. This CDR3 spans 14 amino acids. The CDR3 loop reads CATSPGTGGEKLFF. The CDR3 DNA follows: TGTGCCACCAGTCCCGGGACAGGGGGCGAAAAACTGTTTTTT.

CDR3 bases: TGTGCCAGCTCACCGCGGGATCCCAGGGACATTCAGTACTTC. It specifies CASSPRDPRDIQYF. V and J are TRBV18 and TRBJ2-4; D possibly corresponds to TRBD2 (6 bases). V gave up 3 bases and J gave up 8 bases, with 14 bases separating them. CDR3 length equals 14 residues. CDR1 KGHSH and CDR2 LQKENI come from the germline V gene.

V is TRBV19 and J is TRBJ2-1, with 7 bases fitting TRBD2. Germline CDR1 and CDR2: LNHDA and SQIVND (reference sequence). This CDR3 has 16 amino acids. Losses at the gene ends were 3 bases for V and 0 bases for J; bases not matched to a gene: 5. CDR3 sequence reads: CASSIAGVLSYNEQFF. In DNA, the CDR3 is TGTGCCAGTAGTATCGCGGGGGTCCTCTCCTACAATGAGCAGTTCTTC.

The genes are TRBV24-1 and TRBJ1-2; the D gene is possibly TRBD1 (6 bases). Per the germline V gene, CDR1 is KGHDR and CDR2 is SFDVKD. The CDR3 is 14 amino acids. Trimming stripped 3 bases from V and 4 bases from J, with 11 bases between. CDR3 region: CATSDPTGPYGYTF. The CDR3 nucleotides are TGTGCCACCAGTGATCCGACAGGTCCCTATGGCTACACCTTC.

This clone was observed a handful of times. V usage is TRBV2 and J usage is TRBJ1-6; 10 bases are shared with TRBD1. Losses at the gene ends were 0 bases for V and 9 bases for J; bases not matched to a gene: 2. CDR1 and CDR2 (germline): SNHLY, FYNNEI. This CDR3 is built from 15 residues. The CDR3 protein is CASSEAGTGVSPLHF. CDR3 DNA: TGTGCCAGCAGTGAAGCGGGGACAGGGGTTTCACCCCTCCACTTT.

This chain links TRBV10-1 with TRBJ1-1, with 9 nucleotides matching TRBD1. This CDR3 has 14 residues. CDR1 and CDR2 (germline): WNHNN, SYGVQD (reference sequence). V shed 5 bases, J shed 0 bases, and the junction held 1 base outside the gene matches. CDR3: CASSRTGVNTEAFF. CDR3 DNA: TGCGCCAGCAGTCGGACAGGGGTGAACACTGAAGCTTTCTTT.

This clone has only one observation. This chain uses TRBV30 with TRBJ2-3, with a possible D match to TRBD2 (6 bases). CDR1 is GTSNPN and CDR2 is SVGIG in the germline V gene (reference sequence). Trimming shortened V by 3 bases and J by 0 bases, and 16 bases separated the two germline ends. This CDR3 spans 16 amino acids. The chain's CDR3 is CAWRTKGLSSTDTQYF. The CDR3 bases are TGTGCCTGGAGGACCAAGGGACTTTCTAGCACAGATACGCAGTATTTT.

The rearrangement joins TRBV6-5 to TRBJ2-3, with 9 bases lining up with TRBD2. The CDR3 has 15 amino acids. Trimming took 8 bases from V and 5 from J; bases not matched to a gene: 11. The germline V gene has CDR1 MNHEY and CDR2 SVGAGI. The CDR3 loop reads CASAGGVEGRDTQYF. For the CDR3, the DNA is TGTGCCAGCGCGGGAGGGGTGGAAGGAAGAGATACGCAGTATTTT.

The chain couples TRBV6-6 to TRBJ1-5; possible D gene TRBD1, 5 bases. This CDR3 region has 15 residues. The V end lost 6 bases, the J end lost 0 bases, and 12 bases lay between the germline ends. Germline loops: CDR1 MNHNY, CDR2 SVGAGI (reference sequence). CDR3 DNA: TGTGCCAGCAGCAACGGGGGGAGTAGCAATCAGCCCCAGCATTTT. Amino acid sequence: CASSNGGSSNQPQHF.

The chain uses TRBV27 and TRBJ2-2; 9 positions match TRBD2. CDR1 MNHEY and CDR2 SMNVEV come from the germline V gene (reference sequence). The CDR3 spans 19 residues. V dropped 4 bases and J dropped 0; count of bases not matched to a gene: 12. The CDR3 loop is CASSSRGLAGTANTGELFF. The CDR3 DNA reads as TGTGCCAGCAGTTCACGAGGCCTAGCGGGGACCGCGAACACCGGGGAGCTGTTTTTT.

The chain couples TRBV4-3 to TRBJ1-2, with D possibly TRBD1 on 6 matching bases. There are 14 residues in the CDR3. CDR1 and CDR2 (germline): LGHNA, YSLEER. Trimming shortened V by 2 bases and J by 5 bases, and 12 bases separated the two germline ends. The CDR3 spells CASSQRGGFYGYTF. CDR3 DNA sequence: TGCGCCAGCAGCCAACGAGGGGGTTTTTATGGCTACACCTTC.